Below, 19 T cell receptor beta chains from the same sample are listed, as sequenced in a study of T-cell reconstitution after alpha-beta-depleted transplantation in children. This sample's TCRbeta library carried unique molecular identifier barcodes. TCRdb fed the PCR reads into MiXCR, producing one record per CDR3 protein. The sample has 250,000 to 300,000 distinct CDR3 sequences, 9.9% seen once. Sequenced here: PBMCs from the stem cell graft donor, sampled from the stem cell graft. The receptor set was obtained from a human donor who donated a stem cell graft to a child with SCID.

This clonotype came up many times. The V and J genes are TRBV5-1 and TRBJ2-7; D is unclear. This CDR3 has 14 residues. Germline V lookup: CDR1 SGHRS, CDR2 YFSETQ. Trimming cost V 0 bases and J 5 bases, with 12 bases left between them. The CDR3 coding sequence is TGCGCCAGCAGCTTGGAGGTCTTGAGCGACGAGCAGTACTTC. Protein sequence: CASSLEVLSDEQYF.

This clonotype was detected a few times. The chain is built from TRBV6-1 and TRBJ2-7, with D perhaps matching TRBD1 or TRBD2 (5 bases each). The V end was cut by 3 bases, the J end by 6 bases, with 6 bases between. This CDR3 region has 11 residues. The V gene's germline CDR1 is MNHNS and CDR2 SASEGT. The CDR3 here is CASSDGAEQYF. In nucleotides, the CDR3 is TGTGCCAGCAGTGACGGGGCCGAGCAGTACTTC.

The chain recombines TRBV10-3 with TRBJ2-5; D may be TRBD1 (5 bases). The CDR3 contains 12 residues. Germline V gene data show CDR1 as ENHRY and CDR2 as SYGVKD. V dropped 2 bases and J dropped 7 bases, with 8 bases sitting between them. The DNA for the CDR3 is TGTGCCATCAGTGAGGGGGCCGGGACCCAGTACTTC. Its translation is CAISEGAGTQYF.

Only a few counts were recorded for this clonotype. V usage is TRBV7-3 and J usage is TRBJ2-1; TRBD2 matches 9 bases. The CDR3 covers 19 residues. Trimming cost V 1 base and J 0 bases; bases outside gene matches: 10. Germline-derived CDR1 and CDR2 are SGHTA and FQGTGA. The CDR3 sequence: CASSLNPHLAGRSYNEQFF. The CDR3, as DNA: TGTGCCAGCAGCTTAAATCCCCACCTAGCGGGACGCTCCTACAATGAGCAGTTCTTC.

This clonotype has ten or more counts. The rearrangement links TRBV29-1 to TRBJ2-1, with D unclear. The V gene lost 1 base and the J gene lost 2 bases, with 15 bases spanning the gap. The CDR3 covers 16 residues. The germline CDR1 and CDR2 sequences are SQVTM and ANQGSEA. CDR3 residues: CSVEVWALEAYNEQFF. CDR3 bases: TGCAGCGTTGAAGTATGGGCCCTCGAAGCCTACAATGAGCAGTTCTTC.

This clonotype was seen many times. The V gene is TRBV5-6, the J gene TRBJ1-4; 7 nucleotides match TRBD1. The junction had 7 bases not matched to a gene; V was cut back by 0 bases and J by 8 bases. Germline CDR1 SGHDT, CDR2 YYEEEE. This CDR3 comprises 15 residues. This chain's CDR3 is CASSLAGGIKEKLFF. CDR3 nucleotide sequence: TGTGCCAGCAGCTTGGCAGGGGGGATTAAGGAAAAACTGTTTTTT. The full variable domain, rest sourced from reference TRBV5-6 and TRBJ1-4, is DAGVTQSPTHLIKTRGQQVTLRCSPKSGHDTVSWYQQALGQGPQFIFQYYEEEERQRGNFPDRFSGHQFPNYSSELNVNALLLGDSALYLCASSLAGGIKEKLFFGSGTQLSVL.

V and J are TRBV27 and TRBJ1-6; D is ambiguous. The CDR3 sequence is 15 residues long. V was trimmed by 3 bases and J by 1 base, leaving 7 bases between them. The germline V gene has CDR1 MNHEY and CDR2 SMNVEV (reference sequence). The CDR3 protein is CASSFGRSYNSPLHF. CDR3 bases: TGTGCCAGCAGTTTTGGTCGGTCCTATAATTCACCCCTCCACTTT.

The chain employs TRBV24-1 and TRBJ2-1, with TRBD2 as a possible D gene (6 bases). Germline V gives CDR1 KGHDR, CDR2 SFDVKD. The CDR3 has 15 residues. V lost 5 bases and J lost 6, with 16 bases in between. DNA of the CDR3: TGTGCCACCAGTGCTGGAGGGTTCTACTCCAATGAGCAGTTCTTC. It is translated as CATSAGGFYSNEQFF.

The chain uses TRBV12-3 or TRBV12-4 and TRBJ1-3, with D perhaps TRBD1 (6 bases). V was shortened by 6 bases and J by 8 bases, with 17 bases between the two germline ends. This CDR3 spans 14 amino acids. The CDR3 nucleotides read TGTGCCAGCAGCCCGCCAGGGGCAGGCCACACCATATATTTT. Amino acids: CASSPPGAGHTIYF.

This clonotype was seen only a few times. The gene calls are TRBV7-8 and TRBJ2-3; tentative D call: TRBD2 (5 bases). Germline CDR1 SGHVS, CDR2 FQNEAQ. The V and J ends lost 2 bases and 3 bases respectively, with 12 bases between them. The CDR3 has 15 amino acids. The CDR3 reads CASSLRAAVTDTQYF. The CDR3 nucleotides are TGTGCCAGCAGCTTACGAGCGGCTGTGACAGATACGCAGTATTTT.

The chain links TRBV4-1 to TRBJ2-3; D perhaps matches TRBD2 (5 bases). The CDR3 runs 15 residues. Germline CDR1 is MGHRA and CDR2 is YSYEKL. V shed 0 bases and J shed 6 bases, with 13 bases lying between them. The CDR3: CASSQDVTTEDTQYF. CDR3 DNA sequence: TGCGCCAGCAGCCAAGATGTGACTACAGAGGATACGCAGTATTTT.

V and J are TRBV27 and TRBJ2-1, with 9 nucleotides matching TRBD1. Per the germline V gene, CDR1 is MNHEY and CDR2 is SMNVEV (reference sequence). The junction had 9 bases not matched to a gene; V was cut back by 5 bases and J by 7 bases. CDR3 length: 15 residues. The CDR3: CASSLDRGFVNEQFF. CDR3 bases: TGTGCCAGCAGTCTTGACAGGGGGTTTGTTAATGAGCAGTTCTTC.

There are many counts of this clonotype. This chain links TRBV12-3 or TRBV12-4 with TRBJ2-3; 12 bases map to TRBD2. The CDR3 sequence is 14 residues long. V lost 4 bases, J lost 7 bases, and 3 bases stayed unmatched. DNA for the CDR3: TGTGCCAGCAGTTCGACTAGCGGGGGTTATACGCAGTATTTT. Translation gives CASSSTSGGYTQYF.

CDR3 sequence reads: CASSATGATDTQYF. CDR3 nucleotides: TGTGCCAGCAGTGCCACAGGGGCCACAGATACGCAGTATTTT. This chain connects TRBV6-1 to TRBJ2-3, with 7 bases aligning to TRBD1. Germline CDR1 and CDR2: MNHNS and SASEGT. The CDR3 is 14 amino acids. The trim removed 4 bases at V and 2 bases at J, leaving 3 bases unmatched.

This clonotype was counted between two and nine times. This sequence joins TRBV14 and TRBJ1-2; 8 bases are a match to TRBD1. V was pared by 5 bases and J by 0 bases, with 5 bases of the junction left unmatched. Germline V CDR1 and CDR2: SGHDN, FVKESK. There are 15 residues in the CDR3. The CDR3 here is CASSTGTGPNYGYTF. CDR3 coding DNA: TGTGCCAGCAGCACAGGGACAGGCCCTAACTATGGCTACACCTTC.

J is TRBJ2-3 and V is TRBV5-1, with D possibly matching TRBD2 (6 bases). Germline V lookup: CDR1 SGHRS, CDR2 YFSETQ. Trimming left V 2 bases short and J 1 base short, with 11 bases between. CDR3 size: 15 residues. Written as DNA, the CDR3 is TGCGCCAGCAGCTTCTTCGGCGGGGGCACAGATACGCAGTATTTT. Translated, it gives CASSFFGGGTDTQYF.

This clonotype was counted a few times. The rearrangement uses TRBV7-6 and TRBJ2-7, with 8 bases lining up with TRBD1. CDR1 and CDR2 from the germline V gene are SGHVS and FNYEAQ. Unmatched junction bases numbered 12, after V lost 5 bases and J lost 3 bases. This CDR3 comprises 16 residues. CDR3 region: CASSTQSGQGGYEQYF. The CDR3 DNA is TGTGCCAGCAGCACCCAATCCGGACAGGGTGGCTACGAGCAGTACTTC.

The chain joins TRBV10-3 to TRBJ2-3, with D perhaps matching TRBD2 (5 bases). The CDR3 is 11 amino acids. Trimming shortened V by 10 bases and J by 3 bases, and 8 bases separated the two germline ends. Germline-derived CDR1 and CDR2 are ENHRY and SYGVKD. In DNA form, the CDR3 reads TGTGCCACCACGGGAACAGATACGCAGTATTTT. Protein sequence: CATTGTDTQYF.

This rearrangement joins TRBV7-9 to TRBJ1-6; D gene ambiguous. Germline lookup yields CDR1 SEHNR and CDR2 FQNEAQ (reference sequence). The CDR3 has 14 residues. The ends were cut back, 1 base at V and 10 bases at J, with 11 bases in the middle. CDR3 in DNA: TGTGCCAGCAGCTTAGTGGAGGGAATCTCACCCCTCCACTTT. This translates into CASSLVEGISPLHF.